This T cell receptor (beta chain) was retrieved from a study of blood T cells in healthy people across ages. Looking at the study overall: With template switching, about one barcoded beta molecule was captured per two T cells. Study-wide findings and caveats: What prevented conclusive comparison of naive and antigen-experienced cells was that PBMCs were unsorted.

This clonotype was observed at least ten times. What it binds is unknown. Then a second PCR, running about 6 to 11 cycles, was carried out with a sample-barcoded 5' primer and a J-beta primer mix. From the 5' RACE reads, TCRdb called clonotypes with MiXCR, one entry per CDR3 protein. This table holds around 1,900,000 distinct CDR3 sequences, more than 35% found once. Isolated PBMCs totaled at least 6.5 million in each sample. V lost 3 bases and J 3 bases, leaving 10 bases between the germline ends. Germline assignment: CDR1 SGHDT and CDR2 YYEEEE. The CDR3 loop spans 14 amino acids. What was sequenced was blood. This sequence was found in a human donor in good health. V usage is TRBV5-6 and J usage is TRBJ1-5; no reliable D call. CDR3 nucleotides: TGTGCCAGCAGCTCTCTCCAGGACAATCAGCCCCAGCATTTT. It codes for CASSSLQDNQPQHF.